In its sample, the clone carrying this T cell receptor beta chain was seen a few times. Its antigen is not known. The Oncomine TCR Beta short-read assay was applied to DNA of cultured CD4+ T cells. Genomic DNA extraction was carried out from cultured CD4+ T cells. Using its own MiXCR run on the PCR reads, TCRdb lists one record per CDR3 protein. The sample lists approximately 12,000 distinct CDR3 sequences, around 50% seen once, with about a fifth in the top ten. The data were taken from a study of vaccination and CD4 T cells after COVID-19. The wider study: The makeup of the convalescents was six males and four females, two of them Hispanic. General study points: Detection of a median about 90% of reactive clones in convalescent patients was confined to the period after vaccination.

The CDR3 runs to 14 residues. Germline CDR1 LNHDA, CDR2 SQIVND (reference sequence). The V end was cut by 3 bases, the J end by 8 bases, with 14 bases between. Treatment given: roughly nine-day PBMC culture with coronavirus spike peptide pools or control peptides (ViraFEST assay). This TCR was sampled from a human donor who had recovered from COVID-19. The specimen sequenced was CD4+ T cells from blood, cultured in vitro. The rearrangement links TRBV19 to TRBJ1-3; no firm D call. The CDR3 protein is CASSMAWGADTIYF. The CDR3 coding sequence is TGTGCCAGTAGTATGGCTTGGGGAGCAGACACCATATATTTT.